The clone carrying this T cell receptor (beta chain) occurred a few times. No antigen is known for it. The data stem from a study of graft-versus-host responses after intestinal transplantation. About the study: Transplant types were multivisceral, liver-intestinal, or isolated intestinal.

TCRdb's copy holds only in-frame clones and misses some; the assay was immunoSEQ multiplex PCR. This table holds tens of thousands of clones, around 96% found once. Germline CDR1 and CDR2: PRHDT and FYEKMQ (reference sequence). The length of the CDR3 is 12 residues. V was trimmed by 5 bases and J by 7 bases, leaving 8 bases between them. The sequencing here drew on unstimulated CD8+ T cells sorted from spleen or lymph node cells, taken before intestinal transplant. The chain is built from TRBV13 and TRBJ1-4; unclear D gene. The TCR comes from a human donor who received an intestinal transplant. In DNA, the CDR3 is TGTGCCAGCAGCACCGTGGGTGAAAAACTGTTTTTT. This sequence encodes CASSTVGEKLFF.